The clone carrying this T cell receptor beta chain was found many times. The antigen is not known. At least 3 on the Clinical Activity Score was recorded for ophthalmopathy patients, who also had NOSPECS grade at least 4 and duration under 3 months. The study based diagnoses on clinical symptoms, serum thyroxine and TRAb, thyroid ultrasound and orbital computed tomography. This sample stems from a study of T cells in Graves' hyperthyroidism and ophthalmopathy. Study-wide results and caveats: Most thyroid clonotypes expanded above 0.001 were also detected in blood.

What was amplified from RNA transcripts were TCR beta CDR3 regions. HTBI primers were used for first-round RT-PCR of the TCR CDR3. In TCRdb, the multiplex PCR reads were re-called with MiXCR into one record per CDR3 protein. The data show around 620,000 distinct CDR3 sequences, approximately 15% seen once. V shed 5 bases and J shed 9 bases, with 10 bases lying between them. There are 11 residues in the CDR3. In germline, CDR1 is SEHNR, CDR2 FQNEAQ (reference sequence). V and J are TRBV7-9 and TRBJ1-1, with D perhaps TRBD1 (6 bases). The specimen sequenced was blood. The sequence came from a woman between 18 and 30 years old with Graves' ophthalmopathy. DNA for the CDR3: TGTGCCAGCAGCCTGGGACACCAAGCTTTCTTT. This translates into CASSLGHQAFF.